The 21 T cell receptor beta chains in this list originate from one sample, sequenced in a study of shared T cell receptors in the human thymus. The data were produced by immunoSEQ multiplex PCR, yet TCRdb's version contains in-frame clones alone and is incomplete. The repertoire includes around 340,000 clones, around 93% of them detected once, and approximately 0.02% sits in the top ten. Input material: thymocytes. These receptor sequences come from a human donor.

The chain links TRBV5-1 to TRBJ2-7; D perhaps matches TRBD2 (6 bases). V was pared by 6 bases and J by 7 bases, with 17 bases between. The germline CDR1 and CDR2 sequences are SGHRS and YFSETQ. The CDR3 extends over 13 amino acids. The CDR3: CASTMGLVGEQYF. The CDR3 DNA follows: TGCGCCAGCACTATGGGACTCGTGGGAGAGCAGTACTTC.

The chain recombines TRBV5-1 with TRBJ2-7; no clear D gene. The V end was cut by 2 bases, the J end by 3 bases, with 12 bases between. The CDR3 spans 14 residues. Germline values: CDR1 SGHRS, CDR2 YFSETQ. This chain's CDR3 is CASSLRHPLYEQYF. In DNA form, the CDR3 reads TGCGCCAGCAGCTTAAGACACCCCCTCTACGAGCAGTACTTC.

This chain uses TRBV29-1 with TRBJ2-5; 8 positions match TRBD1. Trimming took 3 bases from V and 5 from J; bases not matched to a gene: 5. Germline V CDR1 and CDR2: SQVTM, ANQGSEA. There are 13 residues in the CDR3. In nucleotides, the CDR3 is TGCAGCGTTGAGGGCAGGGGGCGGGAGACCCAGTACTTC. This translates into CSVEGRGRETQYF. Variable domain in full (rest from reference TRBV29-1 and TRBJ2-5): SAVISQKPSRDICQRGTSLTIQCQVDSQVTMMFWYRQQPGQSLTLIATANQGSEATYESGFVIDKFPISRPNLTFSTLTVSNMSPEDSSIYLCSVEGRGRETQYFGPGTRLLVL.

This clone was seen once. This rearrangement joins TRBV11-1 to TRBJ2-5, with 10 positions matching TRBD1. The germline gives CDR1 SGHAT, CDR2 FQDESV (reference sequence). This CDR3 comprises 16 residues. The V segment lost 5 bases and the J segment 0 bases; nucleotides outside the gene matches: 6. The CDR3 region is CASSARDRGDQETQYF. CDR3 bases: TGTGCCAGCAGCGCCCGGGACAGGGGCGACCAAGAGACCCAGTACTTC.

The V gene is TRBV5-4, the J gene TRBJ2-2, with D possibly TRBD2 on 5 matching bases. V was clipped by 2 bases and J by 3 bases, with 14 bases between them. CDR1 is SGHNT and CDR2 is YYREEE in the germline V gene (reference sequence). CDR3 length: 16 amino acids. CDR3 nucleotide sequence: TGTGCCAGCAGCTTCTGTGAGGGAGTCCACACCGGGGAGCTGTTTTTT. It translates to CASSFCEGVHTGELFF.

The V gene is TRBV2, the J gene TRBJ1-4; possibly TRBD1 for D (6 bases). The germline V and J ends were trimmed by 3 bases and 4 bases, with 9 bases remaining between them. This CDR3 has 14 amino acids. The V gene's germline CDR1 is SNHLY and CDR2 FYNNEI. This CDR3 is CASSDGQSNEKLFF. The CDR3 nucleotides read TGTGCCAGCAGTGATGGACAGAGTAATGAAAAACTGTTTTTT. The whole variable domain, remainder taken from reference TRBV2 and TRBJ1-4, is EPEVTQTPSHQVTQMGQEVILRCVPISNHLYFYWYRQILGQKVEFLVSFYNNEISEKSEIFDDQFSVERPDGSNFTLKIRSTKLEDSAMYFCASSDGQSNEKLFFGSGTQLSVL.

The chain is built from TRBV6-5 and TRBJ1-5; maybe TRBD1 (5 bases). CDR3 size: 12 residues. The V and J ends lost 5 bases and 11 bases respectively, with 13 bases between them. Germline V CDR1 and CDR2: MNHEY, SVGAGI. The chain's CDR3 is CASSQGHRSQHF. For the CDR3, the DNA is TGTGCCAGCAGTCAGGGCCACCGGTCCCAGCATTTT.

The chain couples TRBV6-5 to TRBJ2-1, with a weak D call TRBD2 (5 bases). The CDR3 is 15 residues long. Per germline, CDR1 MNHEY and CDR2 SVGAGI. Trimming removed 2 bases at V and 4 bases at J, with 12 bases between. CDR3 nucleotide sequence: TGTGCCAGCAGTTACGGGGAGTGGGGTTACAATGAGCAGTTCTTC. Amino acid sequence: CASSYGEWGYNEQFF.

This chain uses TRBV27 with TRBJ1-1, with a weak D call TRBD1 (6 bases). The CDR3 spans 15 residues. The V and J ends lost 7 bases and 1 base respectively, with 16 bases between them. CDR1 and CDR2 (germline): MNHEY, SMNVEV (reference sequence). CDR3 residues: CASKRFGGGNTEAFF. Written as DNA, the CDR3 is TGTGCCAGCAAAAGGTTCGGGGGCGGGAACACTGAAGCTTTCTTT.

This clone was counted once. A read error may produce the germline difference seen at one junction end. This chain joins TRBV6-1 and TRBJ2-7; D remains ambiguous. CDR1 and CDR2 (germline): MNHNS, SASEGT. The CDR3 contains 11 residues. CDR3 bases: TGTGCCAGCAGTGGCTCTGCTATCGGCAACTTC. Amino acids: CASSGSAIGNF.

The chain combines TRBV28 with TRBJ1-5; 7 bases align to TRBD1. The germline gives CDR1 MDHEN, CDR2 SYDVKM. This CDR3 has 15 residues. The ends lost 2 bases at V and 3 bases at J; junction bases unmatched: 4. The CDR3 DNA follows: TGTGCCAGCAGTTTAGGGACAGTCGTCAATCAGCCCCAGCATTTT. Translating it yields CASSLGTVVNQPQHF.

This clone was counted a single time. This chain joins TRBV5-4 and TRBJ2-2, with TRBD2 identical over 13 bases. Germline CDR1 is SGHNT and CDR2 is YYREEE (reference sequence). The J segment lost 4 bases and the V segment lost 5 bases, leaving 2 bases of the junction unmatched. The CDR3 has 15 amino acids. CDR3 residues: CASSWTSGSTGELFF. CDR3 sequence (DNA): TGTGCCAGCAGTTGGACTAGCGGGAGCACCGGGGAGCTGTTTTTT.

The chain has TRBV7-2 and TRBJ2-1; unclear D gene. Trimming left V 1 base short and J 7 bases short, with 8 bases between. This CDR3 has 13 amino acids. Per the germline V gene, CDR1 is SGHTA and CDR2 is FQGNSA. CDR3 nucleotide sequence: TGTGCCAGCAGCTTAGGCAGGCCTAATGAGCAGTTCTTC. This sequence encodes CASSLGRPNEQFF.

The chain joins TRBV7-2 to TRBJ2-1; a weak D match, TRBD1 (6 bases). Trimming removed 1 base from V and 6 bases from J, with 7 bases in between. The germline V gene has CDR1 SGHTA and CDR2 FQGNSA. The CDR3 totals 13 residues. CDR3 protein: CASSLVGANEQFF. The CDR3 DNA is TGTGCCAGCAGCTTAGTGGGGGCCAATGAGCAGTTCTTC. The full variable domain, its missing parts supplied by reference TRBV7-2 and TRBJ2-1, is GAGVSQSPSNKVTEKGKDVELRCDPISGHTALYWYRQSLGQGLEFLIYFQGNSAPDKSGLPSDRFSAERTGGSVSTLTIQRTQQEDSAVYLCASSLVGANEQFFGPGTRLTVL.

The chain employs TRBV2 and TRBJ2-5; possibly TRBD2 for D (5 bases). The CDR3 contains 15 residues. Germline assignment: CDR1 SNHLY and CDR2 FYNNEI. With 8 bases removed from V and 5 bases from J, the gap between germline ends came to 21 bases. The CDR3 region is CASQLRGVDIETQYF. The CDR3 DNA reads as TGTGCCAGCCAATTACGGGGAGTTGACATTGAGACCCAGTACTTC.

The chain combines TRBV2 with TRBJ2-3, with TRBD2 matching 9 bases. Per the germline V gene, CDR1 is SNHLY and CDR2 is FYNNEI. The CDR3 has 17 residues. Trimming cost V 8 bases and J 2 bases; bases outside gene matches: 14. For the CDR3, the DNA is TGTGCCAGCCCGGGGGATAGACTAGCGGTCATCACAGATACGCAGTATTTT. Its protein is CASPGDRLAVITDTQYF.

This chain links TRBV19 with TRBJ1-2; 7 bases fit TRBD1. The germline V gene encodes CDR1 LNHDA and CDR2 SQIVND (reference sequence). This CDR3 has 15 amino acids. V was clipped by 5 bases and J by 2 bases; unmatched bases: 8. The CDR3, as DNA: TGTGCCAGTAGTCCCCAGGGGGGGCGCAACTATGGCTACACCTTC. Translation: CASSPQGGRNYGYTF.

The V and J genes are TRBV4-2 and TRBJ2-3; D may correspond to TRBD1 or TRBD2 (5 bases each). The CDR3 is 17 residues long. The V end was cut by 2 bases, the J end by 0 bases, with 15 bases between. Germline CDR1 is LGHNA and CDR2 is YNFKEQ. The DNA for the CDR3 is TGTGCCAGCAGCCAACCCCCGGGACCCATAAGCACAGATACGCAGTATTTT. As protein: CASSQPPGPISTDTQYF.

The rearrangement uses TRBV5-4 and TRBJ2-1, with 9 bases that match TRBD2. Germline V gene sequence: CDR1 SGHNT, CDR2 YYREEE (reference sequence). This CDR3 is 17 amino acids long. With 4 bases clipped from V and 5 bases from J, the junction kept 13 bases outside the gene matches. The CDR3 region has the DNA TGTGCCAGCAGCCTAGGCAATACTAGCGGGTTTGACAATGAGCAGTTCTTC. It translates to CASSLGNTSGFDNEQFF.

The chain couples TRBV6-1 to TRBJ1-5; D not resolved. V shed 3 bases and J shed 0 bases, with 12 bases lying between them. The germline gives CDR1 MNHNS, CDR2 SASEGT. The CDR3 totals 16 residues. CDR3 bases: TGTGCCAGCAGTGACCCGGGATCATATAGCAATCAGCCCCAGCATTTT. As protein: CASSDPGSYSNQPQHF.

The chain combines TRBV5-1 with TRBJ1-2; 8 nucleotides line up with TRBD1. The V segment lost 1 base and the J segment 5 bases; nucleotides outside the gene matches: 10. Germline CDR1 and CDR2: SGHRS and YFSETQ. The CDR3 runs to 16 residues. CDR3 loop: CASSLFFQGAGYGYTF. Here the CDR3 DNA reads TGCGCCAGCAGCTTGTTTTTTCAGGGGGCAGGTTATGGCTACACCTTC.